This TCR beta chain was sequenced during a study of tumor-infiltrating lymphocytes in primary liver carcinoma. A primer in the constant region served to generate TCR beta cDNA from 500 to 600 ng of total RNA. Slightly modified ARM-PCR, run as three nested multiplex PCR rounds, produced the TCR beta libraries. PCR rounds one and two used TRBV1-TRBV30 forward primers with a C-beta reverse primer for around 11 cycles each. TCRdb reprocessed the multiplex PCR reads via MiXCR and lists one record per CDR3 protein. Here the sample spans around 210,000 distinct CDR3 sequences, roughly 61% being singletons. There are 14 residues in the CDR3. Germline CDR1 GTSNPN, CDR2 SVGIG (reference sequence). V gave up 3 bases and J gave up 2 bases, with 12 bases separating them. The sample holds a few counts of this clonotype. In addition to blood RNA drawn from unsorted whole blood, germline DNA was extracted.

The rearrangement joins TRBV30 to TRBJ2-3, with TRBD2 as a possible D gene (6 bases). The source material was peripheral blood. The receptor's source is a woman aged 55-69 years with primary liver carcinoma and hepatitis B virus infection. CDR3 nucleotide sequence: TGTGCCTGGAGGCCGGGGGATCACACAGATACGCAGTATTTT. It codes for CAWRPGDHTDTQYF.